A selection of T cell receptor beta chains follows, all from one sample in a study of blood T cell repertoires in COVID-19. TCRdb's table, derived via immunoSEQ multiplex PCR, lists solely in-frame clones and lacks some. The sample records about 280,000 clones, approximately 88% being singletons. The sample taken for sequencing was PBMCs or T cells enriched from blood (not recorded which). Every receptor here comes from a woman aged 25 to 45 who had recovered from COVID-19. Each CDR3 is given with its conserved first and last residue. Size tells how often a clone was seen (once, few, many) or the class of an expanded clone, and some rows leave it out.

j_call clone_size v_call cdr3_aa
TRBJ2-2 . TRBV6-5 CASRLTSYTGELFF
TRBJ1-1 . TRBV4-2 CASSQDFLSNTEAFF
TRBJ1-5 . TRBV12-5 CASALPGQGAQGGQPQHF
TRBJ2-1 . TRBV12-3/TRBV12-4 CASSLNSNEQFF
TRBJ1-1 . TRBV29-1 CSAGTTGGYYTEAFF
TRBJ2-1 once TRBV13 CASSADRGPNEQFF
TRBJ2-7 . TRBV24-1 CATSPRDNDYEQYF
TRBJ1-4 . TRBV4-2 CASSQEQANNEKLFF
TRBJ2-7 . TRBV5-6 CASSPRGRAAYEQYF
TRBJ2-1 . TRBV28 CASSLYIEQFF
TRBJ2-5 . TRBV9 CASSVGGTSGEGTQYF
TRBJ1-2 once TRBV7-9 CASSLAGTGPQQGNYGYTF
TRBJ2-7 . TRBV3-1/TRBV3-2 CASSQTAGIFTYEQYF
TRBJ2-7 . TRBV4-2 CASSQEQDSSEQYF
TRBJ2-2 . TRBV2 CASRDVAGTGELFF
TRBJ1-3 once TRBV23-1 CASSQTYLDRSGNTIYF
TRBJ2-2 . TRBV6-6 CASSPWDRTGYTGELFF
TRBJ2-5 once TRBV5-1 CASSPFLKRMGKETQYF
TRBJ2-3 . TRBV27 CASTQLAGGTDTQYF
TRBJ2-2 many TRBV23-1 CASSQCVGRSYDTGELFF
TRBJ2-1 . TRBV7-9 CASSLGQGVSNEQFF
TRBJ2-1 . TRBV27 CASSPDTYNEQFF
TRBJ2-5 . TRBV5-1 CASSWGGGQETQYF
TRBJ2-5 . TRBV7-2 CASSLKGLAGVETQYF
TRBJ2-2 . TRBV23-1 CASSKRGFYLNTGELFF
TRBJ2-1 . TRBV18 CASSPSGTYNEQFF
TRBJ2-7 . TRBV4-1 CASSQDSFTFISSYEQYF
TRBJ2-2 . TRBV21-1 CASSRDSRIWSGELFF
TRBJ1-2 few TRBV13 CASSLYLKGAHGYTF
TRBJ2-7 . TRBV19 CASSSQGLAKSYEQYF
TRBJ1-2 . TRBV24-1 CATSDEGARKGYTF
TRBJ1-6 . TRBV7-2 CASSLSPGTGFSDSPLHF
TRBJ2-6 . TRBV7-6 CASSLVFDSGSSSGANVLTF
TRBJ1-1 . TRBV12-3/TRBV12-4 CASSFLLDRGAFF
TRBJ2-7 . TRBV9 CASSLTPLSYEQYF
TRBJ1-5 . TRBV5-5 CASSLAGGNQPQHF
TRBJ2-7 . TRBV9 CASSVGGSGDYEQYF
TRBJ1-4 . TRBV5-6 CASSWAITNEKLFF
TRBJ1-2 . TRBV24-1 CATSGWTGYGYTF
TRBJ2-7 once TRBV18 CASSPLPGLAGGVTEQYF
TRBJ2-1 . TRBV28 CASSFVLIDLYNEQFF
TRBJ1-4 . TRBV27 CASSLTGVVENEKLFF
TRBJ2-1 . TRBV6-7 CARIAASYNEQFF